This paragraph reports one TCR beta chain. The antigen it binds to is not known. No much larger clone exists at a distance of one base, and base qualities are not known. Deletion took 0 bases off V and 10 bases off J, with a span of 16 bases between the germline ends. In the germline V gene (reference sequence), CDR1 corresponds to MNHEY and CDR2 to SMNVEV. Measured from the cysteine to the phenylalanine, the CDR3 is 14 residues long. Only CDR3 DNA remains: 42 bases, in frame from the first base. This entry belongs to a study of graft-versus-host responses after intestinal transplantation (dated by TCRdb to about 2021). With regard to the full study: The transplants that recipients received were multivisceral, liver-intestinal, or isolated intestinal. Graft-versus-host and host-versus-graft alloreactive T cell clones were tracked in the graft, circulation and bone marrow after intestinal transplantation using bulk TCR-beta CDR3 sequencing. Donor T cell macrochimerism was defined as a peak of at least 4% donor T cells among recipient peripheral blood mononuclear cells. To identify alloreactive clones, pre-transplant mixed lymphocyte reaction products were sequenced and compared with unstimulated pre-transplant donor and recipient T cells. Every recipient was given anti-thymocyte globulin induction, followed by roughly 3 years of maintenance tacrolimus and steroids. The cohort enrolled about two dozen intestinal transplant recipients including one retransplant, and a few patients lacking pretransplant specimens were excluded. Rather than being sequenced by the commercial service, samples from a few later patients were sequenced in-house on an Illumina MiSeq and processed with MiXCR.

What the time point label conveys for this sample: cells obtained before transplantation from donor or recipient. CD3+CD4+ and CD3+CD8+ populations were FACS-sorted from unstimulated pre-transplant donor and recipient cells taken from spleen or lymph nodes. Libraries were made using the immunoSEQ multiplex PCR assay. For most patients, genomic DNA was isolated using the Qiagen DNeasy Blood and Tissue Kit and was shipped frozen to Adaptive Biotechnologies for TCR sequencing. For most patients, high-throughput TCR-beta CDR3 sequencing of genomic DNA was performed by Adaptive Biotechnologies. The authors' analysis ran thus. Adaptive's ImmunoSEQ software supplied the TCR sequencing data for 15 to 20 patients, while MiXCR and VDJtools were used to process a few other patients. CD4 versus CD8 sorting errors were corrected by removing sequences found in both subsets at a frequency ratio below 5:1. CDR3 nucleotide sequences shared between donor and recipient were removed because the origin of such sequences could not be assigned. To be classed as alloreactive, a clone needed at least 2-fold expansion over unstimulated cells and a minimum CFSE-low frequency of 0.002% (template counts) or 0.001% (read counts). Clones detected in sequenced pre-transplant spleen, lymph node, or MLR CFSE-low populations of the donor or recipient were defined as mappable. The cumulative frequency of alloreactive clones was calculated as a percentage of all sequences, weighted by copy number. The immuneACCESS repertoire file appears here via TCRdb, limited to in-frame rearrangements. These files lack a portion of the clones; in checked studies, under half of the deficit traces to unresolved V genes, and the cause of the others is not known. The DNA was the basis for D and trimming; V, J and clone size are from that table. This sample gives 81,000 or so clones in total; about 93% of them show up just once. The ten largest account for about 1.1% of the sample.

The paper as a whole reports these results and caveats: Conclusions were limited by the relatively low number and heterogeneity of intestinal transplant patients. Early after transplant, peak levels of circulating GvH clones were found to be associated with declines in HvG clones. GvH clones turned up in recipient bone marrow, with some appearing earlier in ileal mucosa or blood, a pattern consistent with an intestinal mucosal origin. Patients with donor T cell macrochimerism had high GvH to HvG T cell clonal ratios in their allografts.

This specimen was unstimulated CD8+ T cells sorted from spleen or lymph node cells, taken before transplant. The V and J segments used are TRBV27 and TRBJ2-7; TRBD1 could be the D gene, as 5 bases match. The receptor's source is a human donor who was the organ donor for an intestinal transplant. The nucleotide sequence is given as TGTGCCAGCAGTTTATCGAACCTCGGACAAATACAGTACTTC. Its protein product is CASSLSNLGQIQYF.